These 2 T cell receptor beta chains came from one sample sequenced in a study of blood T cell repertoires in COVID-19. The method was immunoSEQ multiplex PCR; TCRdb's version includes in-frame clones alone and lacks a portion of them. This sample has around 150,000 clones; around 93% occur once, and the top ten carry roughly 4.4%. Sequenced input: peripheral blood. Every receptor here comes from a woman between 50 and 59 years old with acute or convalescent COVID-19.

The chain employs TRBV2 and TRBJ1-1, with 7 nucleotides matching TRBD1. This CDR3 comprises 13 residues. Germline CDR1 reads SNHLY; CDR2 reads FYNNEI. V lost 6 bases, J lost 4 bases, and 5 bases stayed unmatched. CDR3 residues: CASRVTGSTEAFF. The CDR3 DNA reads as TGTGCCAGCAGGGTGACAGGGTCCACTGAAGCTTTCTTT. Full variable domain (missing parts from reference TRBV2 and TRBJ1-1): EPEVTQTPSHQVTQMGQEVILRCVPISNHLYFYWYRQILGQKVEFLVSFYNNEISEKSEIFDDQFSVERPDGSNFTLKIRSTKLEDSAMYFCASRVTGSTEAFFGQGTRLTVV.

The sample holds one count of this clone. The chain combines TRBV6-6 with TRBJ2-7; 11 bases are a match to TRBD1. Germline CDR1 and CDR2: MNHNY and SVGAGI (reference sequence). This CDR3 comprises 15 residues. After removal of 6 bases from V and 3 bases from J, the junction contained 7 bases not matched to a gene. In DNA form, the CDR3 reads TGTGCCAGCAGCAACGGACAGGGGGCAATCTACGAGCAGTACTTC. Amino acid sequence: CASSNGQGAIYEQYF.